This T cell receptor beta chain stems from a study of T cell responses to AZD1222 COVID-19 vaccine. Study in general: Second doses that came at about 4 or about 12 weeks were put together.

Germline values: CDR1 SGHRS, CDR2 YFSETQ. The CDR3 totals 14 residues. Between the trimmed V and J ends, which lost 5 bases and 7 bases, there was a span of 19 bases. Repertoires were generated with immunoSEQ multiplex PCR, while TCRdb's copy carries only in-frame clones and drops some. In the table there are over 50,000 clones, about 87% of which are singletons. Study-wide results and caveats: The sample set comprised mostly white British donors with more females, and clonal diversity was possibly underestimated. The study sampled repertoires only after the peak T cell response. Spike was spanned by vaccine-associated CD4 TCRs, which were dominant at 160-218 and 743-854.

About this clone itself: Its antigen is as yet unknown.

This receptor was taken from an adult in good health. Here the sequenced sample was peripheral blood, taken on day 0 of AZD1222 vaccination. This chain joins TRBV5-1 and TRBJ2-7, with a tentative D call TRBD2 (6 bases). CDR3 sequence (DNA): TGCGCCAGCAGAGTGACGGACGGGGGACGGGAGCAGTACTTC. Its protein product is CASRVTDGGREQYF.